Listed here are 5 T cell receptor beta chains from one sample, sequenced in a study of sequential checkpoint blockade in melanoma. Treatment reported: randomized to nivolumab then ipilimumab (arm A) or the reverse (arm B). Here immunoSEQ multiplex PCR was the method, and the copy in TCRdb shows in-frame clones only, minus some. The sample has under 45,000 clones, just under 85% seen once. Sequencing used CD8+ T cells sorted from blood (inferred from file names), obtained from a patient given nivolumab and ipilimumab in sequence. Receptors originate from a human donor with melanoma.

The chain's CDR3 is CASSSGTSGYEQYF. DNA for the CDR3: TGTGCCAGCAGCTCCGGGACTAGCGGCTACGAGCAGTACTTC. The rearrangement joins TRBV9 to TRBJ2-7; 11 bases are shared with TRBD2. The V gene end was trimmed by 4 bases and the J gene end by 3 bases; junction bases not matched to a gene: 3. The CDR3 extends over 14 amino acids. The V gene's germline CDR1 is SGDLS and CDR2 YYNGEE.

The chain is built from TRBV9 and TRBJ2-1; 12 bases align to TRBD2. The V segment lost 4 bases and the J segment 4 bases; nucleotides outside the gene matches: 3. There are 15 residues in the CDR3. CDR1 is SGDLS and CDR2 is YYNGEE in the germline V gene. The CDR3 bases are TGTGCCAGCAGCCCGACTAGCGGGAGTTACAATGAGCAGTTCTTC. Its protein product is CASSPTSGSYNEQFF.

This chain joins TRBV6-6 and TRBJ2-5; the match to TRBD1 covers 7 bases. The J call is uncertain, as TRBJ2-7 better fits the DNA end. The CDR3 has 15 residues. Germline CDR1 is MNHNY and CDR2 is SVGAGI (reference sequence). The CDR3 loop reads CASSYSLTGSNEQYF. The DNA for the CDR3 is TGTGCCAGCAGTTACTCGCTGACAGGGTCAAACGAGCAGTACTTC.

The chain couples TRBV28 to TRBJ1-1, with D possibly matching TRBD1 (6 bases). This CDR3 comprises 14 residues. V lost 7 bases and J lost 3, with 15 bases in between. The germline gives CDR1 MDHEN, CDR2 SYDVKM. CDR3 in DNA: TGTGCCAGCACCCCACGACAGGAGTACACTGAAGCTTTCTTT. Translation: CASTPRQEYTEAFF.

The rearrangement links TRBV5-1 to TRBJ2-7, with TRBD1 identical over 9 bases. The CDR3 totals 14 residues. The V gene's germline CDR1 is SGHRS and CDR2 YFSETQ. V was clipped by 4 bases and J by 5 bases; unmatched bases: 7. As DNA, the CDR3 is TGCGCCAGCAGCGGGACAGGGATTATCGACGAGCAGTACTTC. Its protein product is CASSGTGIIDEQYF.